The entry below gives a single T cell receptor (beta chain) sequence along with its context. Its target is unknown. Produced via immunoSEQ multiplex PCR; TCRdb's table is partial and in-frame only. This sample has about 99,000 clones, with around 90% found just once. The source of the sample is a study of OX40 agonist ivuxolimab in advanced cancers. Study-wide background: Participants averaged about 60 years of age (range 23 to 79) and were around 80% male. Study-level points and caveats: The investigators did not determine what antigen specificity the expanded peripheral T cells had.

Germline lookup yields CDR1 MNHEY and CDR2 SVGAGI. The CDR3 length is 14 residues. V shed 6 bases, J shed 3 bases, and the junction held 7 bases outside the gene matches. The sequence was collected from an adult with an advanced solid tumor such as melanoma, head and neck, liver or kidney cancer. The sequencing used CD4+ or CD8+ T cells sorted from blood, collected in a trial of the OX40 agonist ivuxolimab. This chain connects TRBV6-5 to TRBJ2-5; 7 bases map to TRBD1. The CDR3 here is CASSAMTGKETQYF. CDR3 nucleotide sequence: TGTGCCAGCAGCGCAATGACAGGGAAAGAGACCCAGTACTTC.